This is a list of T cell receptor beta chains from one sample in a study of CD8+ T cells in alopecia areata. Clones were read by immunoSEQ multiplex PCR, and TCRdb kept only the in-frame ones, dropping some. The top ten hold 4.5% to 6% of the sample, which has 100,000 to 150,000 clones, over 60% seen once. The source material was CD4+ T cells sorted from blood, sampled at week 4, from a patient treated with tofacitinib. All receptors come from a human donor with alopecia areata. Both conserved end residues are part of each CDR3. D genes are given only for firm matches. Only some rows state a clone size, as once, few, many or a class for expanded clones.

J gene: TRBJ1-4
V gene: TRBV29-1
clone size: few
D gene: -
CDR3 protein: CSVALDATNEKLFF
CDR3 DNA: TGCAGCGTTGCCCTAGATGCAACTAATGAAAAACTGTTTTTT

J gene: TRBJ1-2
V gene: TRBV28
clone size: -
D gene: TRBD1
CDR3 protein: CASSGGQGYGYTF
CDR3 DNA: TGTGCCAGCAGCGGAGGACAGGGTTATGGCTACACCTTC

J gene: TRBJ2-7
V gene: TRBV29-1
clone size: -
D gene: -
CDR3 protein: CSVGNSAEAYEQYF
CDR3 DNA: TGCAGCGTTGGGAACTCGGCGGAGGCCTACGAGCAGTACTTC

J gene: TRBJ2-4
V gene: TRBV27
clone size: few
D gene: -
CDR3 protein: CASSLSWKDIQYF
CDR3 DNA: TGTGCCAGCAGTTTATCGTGGAAAGACATTCAGTACTTC

J gene: TRBJ2-7
V gene: TRBV30
clone size: -
D gene: TRBD1
CDR3 protein: CAWSVGTGDEQYF
CDR3 DNA: TGTGCCTGGAGTGTAGGGACAGGGGACGAGCAGTACTTC

J gene: TRBJ2-7
V gene: TRBV5-1
clone size: -
D gene: TRBD2
CDR3 protein: CASSPAVLAGSGEQYF
CDR3 DNA: TGCGCCAGCAGCCCCGCCGTGCTAGCGGGTTCAGGGGAGCAGTACTTC

J gene: TRBJ1-2
V gene: TRBV29-1
clone size: few
D gene: -
CDR3 protein: CSVEGGLPSWTF
CDR3 DNA: TGCAGCGTTGAGGGGGGCCTCCCCTCTTGGACCTTC

J gene: TRBJ2-1
V gene: TRBV5-1
clone size: -
D gene: -
CDR3 protein: CASSLEPDNEQFF
CDR3 DNA: TGCGCCAGCAGCTTGGAACCTGACAATGAGCAGTTCTTC

J gene: TRBJ2-1
V gene: TRBV7-2
clone size: -
D gene: -
CDR3 protein: CASSFLYNEQFF
CDR3 DNA: TGTGCCAGCAGCTTCCTATACAATGAGCAGTTCTTC

J gene: TRBJ1-1
V gene: TRBV7-9
clone size: -
D gene: TRBD1
CDR3 protein: CASRTNRGSDTEAFF
CDR3 DNA: TGTGCCAGCAGGACAAACAGGGGATCGGACACTGAAGCTTTCTTT

J gene: TRBJ2-6
V gene: TRBV6-5
clone size: -
D gene: -
CDR3 protein: CASSYTGANVLTF
CDR3 DNA: TGTGCCAGCAGTTACACTGGGGCCAACGTCCTGACTTTC

J gene: TRBJ2-1
V gene: TRBV7-9
clone size: few
D gene: TRBD1
CDR3 protein: CASSLESGGNEQFF
CDR3 DNA: TGTGCCAGCAGCTTAGAGTCAGGGGGCAATGAGCAGTTCTTC

J gene: TRBJ2-2
V gene: TRBV11-2
clone size: -
D gene: -
CDR3 protein: CASSTDILNTGELFF
CDR3 DNA: TGTGCCAGCAGCACGGACATACTCAACACCGGGGAGCTGTTTTTT

J gene: TRBJ2-7
V gene: TRBV7-6
clone size: -
D gene: TRBD2
CDR3 protein: CASSPSGGPWYEQYF
CDR3 DNA: TGTGCCAGCAGTCCGAGCGGGGGCCCTTGGTACGAGCAGTACTTC

J gene: TRBJ2-6
V gene: TRBV2
clone size: -
D gene: -
CDR3 protein: CASSETSSGANVLTF
CDR3 DNA: TGTGCCAGCAGTGAAACCAGCTCTGGGGCCAACGTCCTGACTTTC

J gene: TRBJ2-4
V gene: TRBV14
clone size: -
D gene: -
CDR3 protein: CASSQGAVNIQYF
CDR3 DNA: TGTGCCAGCAGCCAAGGGGCAGTAAACATTCAGTACTTC

J gene: TRBJ2-7
V gene: TRBV29-1
clone size: -
D gene: -
CDR3 protein: CSVESRQSYEQYF
CDR3 DNA: TGCAGCGTTGAATCGAGACAGAGCTACGAGCAGTACTTC

J gene: TRBJ1-2
V gene: TRBV29-1
clone size: few
D gene: -
CDR3 protein: CSVEDLSWGANYGYTF
CDR3 DNA: TGCAGCGTTGAAGATCTTTCCTGGGGGGCCAACTATGGCTACACCTTC

J gene: TRBJ1-1
V gene: TRBV7-9
clone size: -
D gene: -
CDR3 protein: CASSSGLITEAFF
CDR3 DNA: TGTGCCAGCAGCTCGGGACTAATCACTGAAGCTTTCTTT

J gene: TRBJ2-1
V gene: TRBV7-8
clone size: few
D gene: -
CDR3 protein: CASSLPGDNEQFF
CDR3 DNA: TGTGCCAGCAGCTTACCGGGAGACAATGAGCAGTTCTTC

J gene: TRBJ1-2
V gene: TRBV2
clone size: -
D gene: -
CDR3 protein: CASSRHQGGYGYTF
CDR3 DNA: TGTGCCAGCAGTCGACACCAGGGCGGCTATGGCTACACCTTC

J gene: TRBJ2-3
V gene: TRBV5-4
clone size: few
D gene: -
CDR3 protein: CASSPGQLTDTQYF
CDR3 DNA: TGTGCCAGCAGCCCTGGACAGCTCACAGATACGCAGTATTTT

J gene: TRBJ2-1
V gene: TRBV28
clone size: few
D gene: TRBD2
CDR3 protein: CASSPGGDDEQFF
CDR3 DNA: TGTGCCAGCAGTCCGGGGGGTGATGATGAGCAGTTCTTC

J gene: TRBJ2-7
V gene: TRBV30
clone size: -
D gene: TRBD2
CDR3 protein: CAWSVYVNSGSPYEQYF
CDR3 DNA: TGTGCCTGGAGTGTCTACGTGAATAGCGGGAGCCCCTACGAGCAGTACTTC

J gene: TRBJ1-2
V gene: TRBV29-1
clone size: -
D gene: -
CDR3 protein: CSVESPGAGYTF
CDR3 DNA: TGCAGCGTTGAATCCCCAGGCGCAGGCTACACCTTC

J gene: TRBJ1-2
V gene: TRBV28
clone size: -
D gene: TRBD1
CDR3 protein: CASSAQGQGRYGYTF
CDR3 DNA: TGTGCCAGCAGTGCCCAGGGACAGGGGAGGTATGGCTACACCTTC

J gene: TRBJ2-5
V gene: TRBV28
clone size: -
D gene: TRBD1
CDR3 protein: CASSHSRGLETQYF
CDR3 DNA: TGTGCCAGCAGTCACAGCAGGGGGCTTGAGACCCAGTACTTC

J gene: TRBJ2-7
V gene: TRBV23-1
clone size: few
D gene: -
CDR3 protein: CASSHRWAARESYEQYF
CDR3 DNA: TGCGCCAGCAGTCATCGTTGGGCGGCGAGGGAATCCTACGAGCAGTACTTC

J gene: TRBJ2-5
V gene: TRBV5-6
clone size: -
D gene: -
CDR3 protein: CASSITSTGETQYF
CDR3 DNA: TGTGCCAGCAGCATAACTTCGACCGGAGAGACCCAGTACTTC

J gene: TRBJ1-5
V gene: TRBV5-1
clone size: -
D gene: -
CDR3 protein: CASSPVSGNQPQHF
CDR3 DNA: TGCGCCAGCAGCCCTGTTTCGGGGAATCAGCCCCAGCATTTT

J gene: TRBJ2-5
V gene: TRBV30
clone size: -
D gene: -
CDR3 protein: CAWSRGRGLEETQYF
CDR3 DNA: TGTGCCTGGAGTAGGGGGAGAGGGTTGGAAGAGACCCAGTACTTC

J gene: TRBJ1-2
V gene: TRBV2
clone size: -
D gene: -
CDR3 protein: CASSDPPTQTGYGYTF
CDR3 DNA: TGTGCCAGCAGTGACCCTCCAACGCAAACCGGGTATGGCTACACCTTC

J gene: TRBJ2-5
V gene: TRBV5-1
clone size: -
D gene: TRBD1
CDR3 protein: CASSLGDRDQETQYF
CDR3 DNA: TGCGCCAGCAGCTTGGGCGACAGGGACCAAGAGACCCAGTACTTC

J gene: TRBJ2-7
V gene: TRBV7-8
clone size: -
D gene: -
CDR3 protein: CASSRAYEQYF
CDR3 DNA: TGTGCCAGCAGCCGAGCCTACGAGCAGTACTTC

J gene: TRBJ2-7
V gene: TRBV5-1
clone size: -
D gene: -
CDR3 protein: CASSLDLGGGEQYF
CDR3 DNA: TGCGCCAGCAGCTTGGATTTGGGGGGCGGCGAGCAGTACTTC

J gene: TRBJ2-3
V gene: TRBV29-1
clone size: -
D gene: TRBD2
CDR3 protein: CTVQRGYSTDTQYF
CDR3 DNA: TGCACAGTTCAGCGGGGCTATAGCACAGATACGCAGTATTTT

J gene: TRBJ2-3
V gene: TRBV14
clone size: few
D gene: TRBD1
CDR3 protein: CASSQPAQGWDDTQYF
CDR3 DNA: TGTGCCAGCAGCCAACCGGCACAGGGGTGGGACGATACGCAGTATTTT

J gene: TRBJ1-2
V gene: TRBV7-2
clone size: -
D gene: -
CDR3 protein: CASSTLGGYTF
CDR3 DNA: TGTGCCAGCAGCACCCTGGGGGGCTACACCTTC

J gene: TRBJ2-1
V gene: TRBV2
clone size: -
D gene: TRBD2
CDR3 protein: CASLGLAGNGNEQFF
CDR3 DNA: TGTGCCAGCCTCGGACTAGCGGGAAATGGAAATGAGCAGTTCTTC

J gene: TRBJ1-1
V gene: TRBV29-1
clone size: few
D gene: -
CDR3 protein: CSVDLAIGANTEAFF
CDR3 DNA: TGCAGCGTTGACTTGGCCATAGGGGCGAACACTGAAGCTTTCTTT

J gene: TRBJ1-1
V gene: TRBV30
clone size: -
D gene: TRBD1
CDR3 protein: CASGTGVSLDTEAFF
CDR3 DNA: TGTGCCTCCGGGACAGGGGTATCCCTGGACACTGAAGCTTTCTTT

J gene: TRBJ2-7
V gene: TRBV4-3
clone size: -
D gene: -
CDR3 protein: CASSLRSGHEQYF
CDR3 DNA: TGCGCCAGCAGCCTTCGTAGCGGACACGAGCAGTACTTC

J gene: TRBJ2-7
V gene: TRBV29-1
clone size: -
D gene: -
CDR3 protein: CSVEGPGRPKEQYF
CDR3 DNA: TGCAGCGTTGAGGGGCCTGGGAGGCCTAAGGAGCAGTACTTC

J gene: TRBJ2-5
V gene: TRBV29-1
clone size: -
D gene: TRBD2
CDR3 protein: CSVDPSGAQETQYF
CDR3 DNA: TGCAGCGTTGACCCTAGCGGCGCCCAAGAGACCCAGTACTTC

J gene: TRBJ1-5
V gene: TRBV30
clone size: -
D gene: -
CDR3 protein: CAWSVGGASNQPQHF
CDR3 DNA: TGTGCCTGGAGTGTAGGTGGGGCTAGCAATCAGCCCCAGCATTTT

J gene: TRBJ2-5
V gene: TRBV25-1
clone size: -
D gene: TRBD1
CDR3 protein: CASSDLRQGGQETQYF
CDR3 DNA: TGTGCCAGCAGTGATCTCCGACAGGGGGGCCAAGAGACCCAGTACTTC

J gene: TRBJ1-5
V gene: TRBV25-1
clone size: once
D gene: -
CDR3 protein: CASSSQGIGQPQHF
CDR3 DNA: TGTGCCAGCAGTTCCCAGGGGATAGGGCAGCCCCAGCATTTT

J gene: TRBJ2-5
V gene: TRBV4-3
clone size: few
D gene: TRBD2
CDR3 protein: CASSQESGRFETQYF
CDR3 DNA: TGCGCCAGCAGCCAGGAGAGCGGGAGATTCGAGACCCAGTACTTC

J gene: TRBJ1-5
V gene: TRBV2
clone size: -
D gene: TRBD1
CDR3 protein: CASSELAGGSNQPQHF
CDR3 DNA: TGTGCCAGCAGTGAATTGGCAGGGGGCTCCAATCAGCCCCAGCATTTT

J gene: TRBJ1-1
V gene: TRBV7-6
clone size: -
D gene: TRBD1
CDR3 protein: CASSRRKQTGTGGMGETEAFF
CDR3 DNA: TGTGCCAGCAGCCGTCGAAAACAGACCGGGACAGGGGGCATGGGAGAAACTGAAGCTTTCTTT

J gene: TRBJ1-2
V gene: TRBV6-5
clone size: few
D gene: -
CDR3 protein: CASSYSQGGGYTF
CDR3 DNA: TGTGCCAGCAGTTACTCGCAAGGGGGTGGCTACACCTTC

J gene: TRBJ2-1
V gene: TRBV23-1
clone size: -
D gene: -
CDR3 protein: CASSQSGRGSYNEQFF
CDR3 DNA: TGCGCCAGCAGTCAATCGGGTAGGGGTTCCTACAATGAGCAGTTCTTC

J gene: TRBJ1-1
V gene: TRBV5-6
clone size: -
D gene: -
CDR3 protein: CASSLDWDGEAFF
CDR3 DNA: TGTGCCAGCAGCTTGGATTGGGATGGTGAAGCTTTCTTT